This T cell receptor beta chain was identified during a study of CD8+CD57+ T cells in acquired aplastic anemia. Background on the study: Sorted CD4+ plus CD8+ cells gave DNA averaging approximately 2.9 ug. The study's findings and limits: Patients had approximately 30 CD8+ CDR3 sequences in common with controls (the shared set). Statistical testing detected no significant gap in CD8+ Simpson's diversity between patients and controls.

A note on this clonotype: The antigen is not known.

TCR beta VDJ and CDR3 profiles were obtained from a genomic DNA template. TCRdb recomputed calls from the reads with MiXCR, one row per CDR3 protein. The data contain some 180,000 distinct CDR3 sequences, just over 45% of them seen just once; the ten biggest clones take up roughly 3%. V trimming: 7 bases; J trimming: 6 bases; junction bases outside the gene matches: 11. The CDR3 is 15 residues long. Germline V gene sequence: CDR1 SGHVS, CDR2 FQNEAQ. The clonotype was recovered from a human donor in good health. The source material was sorted CD4+, CD8+, or CD8+CD57+ T cells (not recorded which) from PBMCs. The V gene is TRBV7-8, the J gene TRBJ2-3; 9 bases match TRBD2. This CDR3 reads CASTQGWRGGDTQYF. The DNA of the CDR3 is TGTGCCAGCACCCAGGGGTGGCGGGGGGGCGATACGCAGTATTTT. The full variable domain, its missing parts supplied by reference TRBV7-8 and TRBJ2-3, is GAGVSQSPRYKVAKRGQDVALRCDPISGHVSLFWYQQALGQGPEFLTYFQNEAQLDKSGLPSDRFFAERPEGSVSTLKIQRTQQEDSAVYLCASTQGWRGGDTQYFGPGTRLTVL.